The sequence of this T cell receptor (beta chain) was determined in a study of PD-L1 blockade in urothelial cancer. Time point indicated: pretreatment peripheral blood. This clone was counted between two and nine times. The CDR3 is 13 residues long. The authors spiked synthetic TCR analog templates into each PCR. TCRdb keeps only in-frame clones here, not all; method: immunoSEQ multiplex PCR. The sample yields more than 55,000 clones, about four fifths seen once. The specimen comprised PBMCs, sampled around atezolizumab (anti-PD-L1) treatment. The source of this sequence is a man between 65 and 85 years old with urothelial cancer. This sequence joins TRBV21-1 and TRBJ2-3; no check of the table's D call, TRBD2, against the DNA was made. TRBV21-1 is annotated as a pseudogene. CDR3 sequence reads: CASRGGGTDTQYF. CDR3 nucleotide sequence: TGTGCCAGCAGGGGAGGCGGCACAGATACGCAGTATTTT.